This TCR beta chain stems from a study of OX40 agonist ivuxolimab in advanced cancers. Sequenced by immunoSEQ multiplex PCR; TCRdb stores in-frame clones only, minus some. The profile covers about 76,000 clones, with roughly 91% appearing a single time and roughly 13% taken by the ten largest. This TCR was recovered from an adult with an advanced solid tumor such as melanoma, head and neck, liver or kidney cancer. This material consisted of CD4+ or CD8+ T cells sorted from blood, taken in a trial of the OX40 agonist ivuxolimab.

The CDR3 loop reads CASSSPGQAYLGDTQYF. In DNA form, the CDR3 reads TGTGCCAGCAGTTCACCGGGACAAGCTTACCTAGGGGATACGCAGTATTTT. The rearrangement joins TRBV27 to TRBJ2-3; a possible D gene is TRBD1 (6 bases). The V and J ends lost 4 bases and 6 bases respectively, with 23 bases between them. The CDR3 is 17 amino acids. Per germline, CDR1 MNHEY and CDR2 SMNVEV (reference sequence).